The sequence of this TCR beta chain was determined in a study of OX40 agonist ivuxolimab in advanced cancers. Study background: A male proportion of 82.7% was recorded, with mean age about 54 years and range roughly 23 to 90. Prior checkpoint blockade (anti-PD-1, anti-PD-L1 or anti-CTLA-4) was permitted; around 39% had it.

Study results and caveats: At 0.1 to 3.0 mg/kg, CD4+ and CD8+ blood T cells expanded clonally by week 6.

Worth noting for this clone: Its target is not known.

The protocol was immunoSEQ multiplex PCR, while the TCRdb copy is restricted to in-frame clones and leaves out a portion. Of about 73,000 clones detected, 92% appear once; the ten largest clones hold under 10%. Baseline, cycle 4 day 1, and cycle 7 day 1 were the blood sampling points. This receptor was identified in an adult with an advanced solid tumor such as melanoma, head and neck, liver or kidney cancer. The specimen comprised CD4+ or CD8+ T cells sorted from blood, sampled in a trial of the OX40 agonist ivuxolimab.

CDR3 residues: CASSQGRGTEAFF. CDR3 coding DNA: TGCGCCAGCAGCCAAGGGCGAGGGACTGAAGCTTTCTTT. The chain uses TRBV4-3 and TRBJ1-1; D unresolved. The CDR3 runs 13 residues. Germline V lookup: CDR1 LGHNA, CDR2 YSLEER. The ends were cut back, 1 base at V and 5 bases at J, with 8 bases in the middle.